The 10 T cell receptor beta chains reported below all come from one sample, sequenced in a study of radiotherapy plus CTLA-4 blockade in lung cancer. Assay used: immunoSEQ multiplex PCR; TCRdb lists only in-frame clones, some missing. The sample carries about 82,000 clones, about 78% recorded once. The sample here was peripheral blood, taken from a patient treated with radiotherapy plus ipilimumab. These receptors were collected from a human donor with non-small cell lung cancer that progressed on radiotherapy plus ipilimumab.

The genes are TRBV5-6 and TRBJ1-1, with unresolved D. CDR1 is SGHDT, CDR2 YYEEEE, per germline. This CDR3 is 13 amino acids long. V was pared by 0 bases and J by 6 bases, with 9 bases between. CDR3: CASSLASTSEAFF. The CDR3 bases are TGTGCCAGCAGCTTGGCCTCGACTTCTGAAGCTTTCTTT.

The rearrangement joins TRBV7-8 to TRBJ1-5; 7 positions match TRBD1. Germline CDR1 reads SGHVS; CDR2 reads FQNEAQ. This CDR3 comprises 18 residues. Losses at the gene ends were 1 base for V and 5 bases for J; bases not matched to a gene: 14. CDR3 in amino acids: CASSLEETGLSGDQPQHF. The CDR3 nucleotides read TGTGCCAGCAGCTTAGAAGAGACAGGGTTATCGGGCGATCAGCCCCAGCATTTT.

The chain carries TRBV19 and TRBJ1-5; 7 nucleotides agree with TRBD1. Trimming cost V 5 bases and J 2 bases; bases outside gene matches: 15. This CDR3 contains 18 residues. Germline assignment: CDR1 LNHDA and CDR2 SQIVND (reference sequence). Here the CDR3 DNA reads TGTGCCAGTAGTTTCCCAGGGGGGCGAGTGTATGGCAATCAGCCCCAGCATTTT. Protein: CASSFPGGRVYGNQPQHF.

This chain joins TRBV30 and TRBJ2-7, with D tentatively TRBD1 (6 bases). The CDR3 has 13 residues. Germline CDR1 GTSNPN, CDR2 SVGIG (reference sequence). Trimming left V 0 bases short and J 4 bases short, with 10 bases between. As DNA, the CDR3 is TGTGCCTGGAGTGTAAACAGGGTGTACGAGCAGTACTTC. Protein product: CAWSVNRVYEQYF.

The V and J genes are TRBV29-1 and TRBJ2-2, with 10 bases identical to TRBD2. Germline V lookup: CDR1 SQVTM, CDR2 ANQGSEA. CDR3 length: 16 residues. With 3 bases clipped from V and 4 bases from J, the junction kept 8 bases outside the gene matches. The CDR3 coding sequence is TGCAGCGTTGAGCGCCTGAGCGGGAGGGCCACCGGGGAGCTGTTTTTT. It specifies CSVERLSGRATGELFF.

The chain recombines TRBV11-3 with TRBJ2-2; 8 positions match TRBD2. Germline-derived CDR1 and CDR2 are SGHNT and YENEEA. The V and J ends lost 1 base and 6 bases, in that order; junction bases with no gene match: 4. The CDR3 runs 15 residues. The CDR3 DNA sequence: TGTGCCAGCAGCTTAGCTCGGGGGGGAGCCGGGGAGCTGTTTTTT. This codes for CASSLARGGAGELFF.

In DNA form, the CDR3 reads TGCGCCAGCAGCCGGACAGGGGGCGAAAGAGAGACCCAGTACTTC. Translated, it gives CASSRTGGERETQYF. V gene TRBV5-1 combines with J gene TRBJ2-5; the match to TRBD1 covers 11 bases. Germline V gives CDR1 SGHRS, CDR2 YFSETQ. The CDR3 loop spans 15 amino acids. V was clipped by 4 bases and J by 4 bases; unmatched bases: 6.

The V and J genes are TRBV15 and TRBJ1-1, with a weak D call TRBD1 (5 bases). This CDR3 has 13 residues. V lost 5 bases, J lost 6 bases, and 13 bases lay in between. The germline CDR1 and CDR2 sequences are LNHNV and YYDKDF (reference sequence). CDR3 nucleotide sequence: TGTGCCACCAGCTCCCGAAGGGGCGCTGAAGCTTTCTTT. As protein: CATSSRRGAEAFF.

Note on this clone: This same CDR3 is encoded by further DNA sequences in the sample. The chain recombines TRBV10-3 with TRBJ2-7; no firm D call. Germline V gene data show CDR1 as ENHRY and CDR2 as SYGVKD. The CDR3 loop spans 15 amino acids. V gave up 2 bases and J gave up 2 bases, with 13 bases separating them. The CDR3 loop reads CAISEGRLGTYEQYF. The CDR3 DNA sequence: TGTGCCATCAGTGAGGGGCGGCTTGGGACCTACGAGCAGTACTTC.

The chain couples TRBV9 to TRBJ2-3, with 10 nucleotides matching TRBD2. V lost 0 bases and J lost 6; bases outside the gene matches: 16. The CDR3 is made up of 19 amino acids. Germline CDR1 is SGDLS and CDR2 is YYNGEE. For the CDR3, the DNA is TGTGCCAGCAGCGTAGTTGGCTTCGCCCAGCGGGAGGGCCTGGATACGCAGTATTTT. Translating it yields CASSVVGFAQREGLDTQYF.